A single sample gave rise to the 18 T cell receptor beta chains below, sequenced in a study of CD8+CD57+ T cells in acquired aplastic anemia. Using genomic DNA as the template, TCR beta VDJ and CDR3 profiling was carried out. In TCRdb, the reads were re-called with MiXCR into one record per CDR3 protein. Altogether around 210,000 distinct CDR3 sequences are present, 60% to 80% being singletons, with the ten largest covering roughly 53%. Sequencing involved patients with CD8+CD57+ cell expansion previously shown by flow cytometry. Sequencing was performed on sorted CD4+, CD8+, or CD8+CD57+ T cells (not recorded which) from PBMCs. Receptors were obtained from a human donor with aplastic anemia.

This chain connects TRBV14 to TRBJ1-1, with D perhaps TRBD1 (5 bases). Trimming cost V 1 base and J 10 bases, with 7 bases left between them. This CDR3 has 11 amino acids. Per germline, CDR1 SGHDN and CDR2 FVKESK. The CDR3 reads CASSQGGIAFF. The DNA of the CDR3 is TGTGCCAGCAGCCAAGGGGGCATAGCTTTCTTT.

This clonotype was seen ten or more times. This chain joins TRBV19 and TRBJ2-7, with D hard to call. The CDR3 extends over 13 amino acids. Trimming pared 3 bases from V and 7 bases from J, leaving 13 bases between. Germline CDR1 is LNHDA and CDR2 is SQIVND (reference sequence). As DNA, the CDR3 is TGTGCCAGTAGTATCGGCACCGTCTATGAGCAGTACTTC. Translating gives CASSIGTVYEQYF.

V gene TRBV10-2 combines with J gene TRBJ1-1; 7 bases are a match to TRBD1. Germline-derived CDR1 and CDR2 are WSHSY and SAAADI. The CDR3 sequence is 14 residues long. The V segment lost 7 bases and the J segment 4 bases; nucleotides outside the gene matches: 9. The CDR3: CASTIQGLITEAFF. The CDR3 nucleotides are TGCGCCAGCACTATACAGGGGCTTATCACTGAAGCTTTCTTT.

In regard to this clonotype: A read error may produce the germline difference seen at one junction end. The chain links TRBV29-1 to TRBJ2-1; a possible D gene is TRBD1 (5 bases). Per germline, CDR1 SQVTM and CDR2 ANQGSEA. The CDR3 length is 13 residues. The CDR3 region is CNVELDNYNEQFF. The CDR3 DNA follows: TGCAACGTTGAATTGGACAATTACAATGAGCAGTTCTTC.

This sequence joins TRBV25-1 and TRBJ1-1; D uncertain. The V gene lost 1 base and the J gene lost 1 base, with 16 bases spanning the gap. The CDR3 totals 17 residues. Germline assignment: CDR1 MGHDK and CDR2 SYGVNS. In DNA form, the CDR3 reads TGTGCCAGCAGTGAATCTGGGCCCCTCCACACGAACACTGAAGCTTTCTTT. The encoded protein is CASSESGPLHTNTEAFF.

The chain is built from TRBV7-9 and TRBJ2-2, with 9 bases matching TRBD2. The CDR3 covers 17 residues. Trimming took 4 bases from V and 0 from J; bases not matched to a gene: 6. The V gene's germline CDR1 is SEHNR and CDR2 FQNEAQ (reference sequence). This CDR3 reads CASSSTSGFSNTGELFF. The CDR3 DNA follows: TGTGCCAGCAGCTCGACTAGCGGATTTTCGAACACCGGGGAGCTGTTTTTT.

The J gene is TRBJ2-1, the V gene TRBV14; the D is unclear. V shed 1 base and J shed 10 bases, with 14 bases lying between them. CDR3 length: 14 amino acids. CDR1 is SGHDN, CDR2 FVKESK, per germline. CDR3 sequence (DNA): TGTGCCAGCAGCCAAGGACTGACCTTCGGGGAGCAGTTCTTC. It yields the protein CASSQGLTFGEQFF.

This clonotype was recorded many times. The V and J genes are TRBV12-3 or TRBV12-4 and TRBJ1-1, with 7 bases that match TRBD1. The CDR3 is 13 residues long. After removal of 7 bases from V and 4 bases from J, the junction contained 6 bases not matched to a gene. The CDR3 bases are TGTGCCAGCACCGACAGGGTGAGCACTGAAGCTTTCTTT. Its protein is CASTDRVSTEAFF.

The CDR3 DNA is TGCAGTGCCAGGATGTTTGCCGGGACAGGGGCTGGGGAGCAGTACTTC. Translated: CSARMFAGTGAGEQYF. V gene TRBV20-1 combines with J gene TRBJ2-7; 10 nucleotides agree with TRBD1. CDR3 size: 16 residues. Germline V lookup: CDR1 DFQATT, CDR2 SNEGSKA (reference sequence). Trimming took 6 bases from V and 7 from J; bases not matched to a gene: 18.

This clonotype was counted a few times. The chain has TRBV10-1 and TRBJ2-5, with D possibly TRBD2 on 5 matching bases. The germline V and J ends were trimmed by 5 bases and 3 bases, with 10 bases remaining between them. CDR1 is WNHNN and CDR2 is SYGVQD in the germline V gene (reference sequence). The CDR3 covers 13 residues. The CDR3 DNA sequence: TGCGCCAGCAGTTTAGCGATAGAAGAGACCCAGTACTTC. Its translation is CASSLAIEETQYF.

This chain connects TRBV7-9 to TRBJ1-4; tentatively, D is TRBD1 (5 bases). V lost 4 bases to trimming and J lost 7 bases, with 13 bases between them. CDR3 size: 14 residues. In germline, CDR1 is SEHNR, CDR2 FQNEAQ (reference sequence). This chain's CDR3 is CASSSLRGLEKLFF. For the CDR3, the DNA is TGTGCCAGCAGCTCCCTTCGGGGACTTGAAAAACTGTTTTTT.

This chain connects TRBV15 to TRBJ2-6, with D hard to call. Looked up from germline, CDR1 is LNHNV and CDR2 is YYDKDF (reference sequence). The V and J ends lost 0 bases and 1 base respectively, with 10 bases between them. The CDR3 is 17 amino acids. The CDR3: CATSRDLRVSGANVLTF. CDR3 coding DNA: TGTGCCACCAGCAGAGATCTTCGCGTGTCTGGGGCCAACGTCCTGACTTTC.

With respect to this clonotype: One junction end does not reproduce the germline sequence, and a read error may be involved. This chain uses TRBV4-1 with TRBJ1-2; D gene uncertain. Germline CDR1 reads MGHRA; CDR2 reads YSYEKL. The CDR3 totals 14 residues. CDR3 coding DNA: TGTGCCAGCAGCCAAGATCAAGGGCCCTATGGCTACACCTTC. Residues: CASSQDQGPYGYTF.

CDR3 residues: CASSVRVLDEQFF. The CDR3 nucleotides read TGTGCCAGCAGCGTCAGGGTGTTAGATGAGCAGTTCTTC. This rearrangement joins TRBV11-2 to TRBJ2-1; perhaps TRBD1 as D (5 bases). Trimming left V 5 bases short and J 8 bases short, with 13 bases between. Germline values: CDR1 SGHAT, CDR2 FQNNGV. The CDR3 consists of 13 residues.

This clonotype was detected only a few times. The chain is built from TRBV12-3 or TRBV12-4 and TRBJ2-7, with unresolved D. V lost 6 bases and J 2 bases, leaving 14 bases between the germline ends. The length of the CDR3 is 14 residues. In DNA form, the CDR3 reads TGTGCCAGCAGCTTAACCGCCAGCGCCTACGAGCAGTACTTC. Encoded protein: CASSLTASAYEQYF.

The CDR3 spells CASSGARRWGARIPTGELFF. The CDR3 DNA is TGTGCCAGCAGCGGGGCTAGGCGGTGGGGGGCCCGGATTCCCACCGGGGAGCTGTTTTTT. V and J are TRBV7-8 and TRBJ2-2, with D possibly being TRBD1 or TRBD2 (6 bases each). V was trimmed by 5 bases and J by 4 bases, leaving 29 bases between them. This CDR3 comprises 20 residues. CDR1 is SGHVS, CDR2 FQNEAQ, per germline.

The gene calls are TRBV2 and TRBJ2-7; no firm D call. The CDR3 length is 12 residues. V dropped 7 bases and J dropped 3 bases, with 10 bases sitting between them. The V gene's germline CDR1 is SNHLY and CDR2 FYNNEI. The CDR3 DNA sequence: TGTGCCAGCAATGGCGATGGCTACGAGCAGTACTTC. Translation gives CASNGDGYEQYF.

The J gene is TRBJ1-4, the V gene TRBV10-3, with 7 bases matching TRBD1. This CDR3 is built from 15 residues. V lost 10 bases and J lost 0; bases outside the gene matches: 8. The germline V gene has CDR1 ENHRY and CDR2 SYGVKD. The CDR3 nucleotides are TGTGCCACGGGGGACAGACAAGCAACTAATGAAAAACTGTTTTTT. It yields the protein CATGDRQATNEKLFF.